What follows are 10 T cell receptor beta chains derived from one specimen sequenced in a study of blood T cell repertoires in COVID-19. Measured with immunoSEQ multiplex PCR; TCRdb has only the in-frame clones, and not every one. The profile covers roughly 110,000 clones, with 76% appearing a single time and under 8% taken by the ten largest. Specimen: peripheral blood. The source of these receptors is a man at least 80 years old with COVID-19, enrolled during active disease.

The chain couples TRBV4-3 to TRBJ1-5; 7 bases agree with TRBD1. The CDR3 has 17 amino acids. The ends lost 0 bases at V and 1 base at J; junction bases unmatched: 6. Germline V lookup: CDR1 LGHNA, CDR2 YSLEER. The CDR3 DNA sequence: TGCGCCAGCAGCCAAGATTTTGACAGGGCGAGCAATCAGCCCCAGCATTTT. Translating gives CASSQDFDRASNQPQHF.

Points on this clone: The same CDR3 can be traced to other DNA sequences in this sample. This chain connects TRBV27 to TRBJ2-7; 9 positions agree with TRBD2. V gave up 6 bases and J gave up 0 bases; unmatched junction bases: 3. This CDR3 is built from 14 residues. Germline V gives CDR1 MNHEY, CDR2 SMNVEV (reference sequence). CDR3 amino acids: CASSFSGSSYEQYF. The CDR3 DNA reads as TGTGCCAGCAGCTTTAGCGGGAGCTCCTACGAGCAGTACTTC.

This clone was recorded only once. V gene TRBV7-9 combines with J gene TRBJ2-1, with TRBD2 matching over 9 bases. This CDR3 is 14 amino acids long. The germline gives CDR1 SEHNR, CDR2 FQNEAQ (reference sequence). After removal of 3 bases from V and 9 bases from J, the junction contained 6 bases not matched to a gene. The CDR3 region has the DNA TGTGCCAGCAGCTTGGGACTAGCACCCTTTGAGCAGTTCTTC. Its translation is CASSLGLAPFEQFF.

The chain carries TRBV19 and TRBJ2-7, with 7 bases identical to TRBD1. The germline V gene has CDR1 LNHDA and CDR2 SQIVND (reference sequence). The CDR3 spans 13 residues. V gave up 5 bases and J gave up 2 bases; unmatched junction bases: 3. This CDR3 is CASSPGQTYEQYF. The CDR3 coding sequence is TGTGCCAGTAGTCCGGGACAGACCTACGAGCAGTACTTC.

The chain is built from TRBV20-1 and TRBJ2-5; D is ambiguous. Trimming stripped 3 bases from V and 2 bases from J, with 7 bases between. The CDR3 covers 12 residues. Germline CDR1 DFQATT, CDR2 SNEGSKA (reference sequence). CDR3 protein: CSASERQETQYF. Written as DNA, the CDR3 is TGCAGTGCTAGTGAGAGACAAGAGACCCAGTACTTC.

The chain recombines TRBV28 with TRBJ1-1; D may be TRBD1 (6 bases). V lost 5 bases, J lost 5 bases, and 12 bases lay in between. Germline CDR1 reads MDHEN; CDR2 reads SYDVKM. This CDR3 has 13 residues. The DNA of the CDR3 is TGTGCCAGCAGTCTAACAGGGAGAACTGAAGCTTTCTTT. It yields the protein CASSLTGRTEAFF.

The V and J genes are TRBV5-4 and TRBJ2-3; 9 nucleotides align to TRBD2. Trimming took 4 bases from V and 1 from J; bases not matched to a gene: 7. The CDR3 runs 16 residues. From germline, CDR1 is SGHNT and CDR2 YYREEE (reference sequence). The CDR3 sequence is CASSPASGGRTDTQYF. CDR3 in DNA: TGTGCCAGCAGCCCAGCAAGCGGGGGGCGCACAGATACGCAGTATTTT. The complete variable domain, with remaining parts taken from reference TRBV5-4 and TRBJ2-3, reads ETGVTQSPTHLIKTRGQQVTLRCSSQSGHNTVSWYQQALGQGPQFIFQYYREEENGRGNFPPRFSGLQFPNYSSELNVNALELDDSALYLCASSPASGGRTDTQYFGPGTRLTVL.

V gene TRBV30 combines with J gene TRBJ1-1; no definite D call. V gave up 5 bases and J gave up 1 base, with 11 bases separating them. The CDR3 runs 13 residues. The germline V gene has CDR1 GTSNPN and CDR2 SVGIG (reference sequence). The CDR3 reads CAWCQARNTEAFF. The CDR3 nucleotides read TGTGCCTGGTGCCAGGCGCGGAACACTGAAGCTTTCTTT.

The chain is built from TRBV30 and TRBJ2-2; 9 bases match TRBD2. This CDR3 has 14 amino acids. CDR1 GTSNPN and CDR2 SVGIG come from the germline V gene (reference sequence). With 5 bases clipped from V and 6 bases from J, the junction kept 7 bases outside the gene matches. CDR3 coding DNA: TGTGCCTGGGGGACCGGGACTAGCTCCGGGGAGCTGTTTTTT. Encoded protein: CAWGTGTSSGELFF.

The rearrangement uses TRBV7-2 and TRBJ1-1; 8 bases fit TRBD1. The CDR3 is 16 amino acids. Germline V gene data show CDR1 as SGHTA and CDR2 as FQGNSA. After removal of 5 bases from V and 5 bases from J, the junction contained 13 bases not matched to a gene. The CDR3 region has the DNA TGTGCCAGCAGCGCCCGCAATCAGGGGGCCGGGACTGAAGCTTTCTTT. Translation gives CASSARNQGAGTEAFF.